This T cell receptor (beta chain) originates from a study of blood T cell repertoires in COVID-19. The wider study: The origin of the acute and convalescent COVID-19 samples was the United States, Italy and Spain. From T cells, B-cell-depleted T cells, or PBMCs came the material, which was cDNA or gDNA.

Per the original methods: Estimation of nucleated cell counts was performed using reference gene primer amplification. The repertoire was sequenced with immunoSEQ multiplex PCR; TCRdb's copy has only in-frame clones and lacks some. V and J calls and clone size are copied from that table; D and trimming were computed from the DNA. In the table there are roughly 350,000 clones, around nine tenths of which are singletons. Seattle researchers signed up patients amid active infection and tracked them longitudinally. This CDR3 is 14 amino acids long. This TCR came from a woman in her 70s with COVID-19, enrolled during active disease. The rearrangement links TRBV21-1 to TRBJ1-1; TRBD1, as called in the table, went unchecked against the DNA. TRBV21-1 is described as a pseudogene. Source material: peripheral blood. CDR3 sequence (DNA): TGTGCCATCTACAGGGGGCCCGGTAGCACTGAAGCTTTCTTT. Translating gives CAIYRGPGSTEAFF.